These 15 T cell receptor beta chains came from one sample sequenced in a study of glioma-infiltrating T cells. Amplification of TCR alpha and beta CDR3 regions from RNA used iRepertoire nested multiplex PCR. TCRdb ran MiXCR on the multiplex PCR reads and lists one entry per CDR3 protein. In the table there are about 140,000 distinct CDR3 sequences, more than 35% of which are singletons. Sequencing used glioma tissue, nonneoplastic brain tissue, or PBMCs (not recorded which). These receptors were obtained from a human donor with low-grade glioma or glioblastoma, undergoing nonglioma brain surgery, or in good health (not recorded which).

This clonotype has just a few counts. The genes are TRBV6-1 and TRBJ1-2; D ambiguous. The germline V gene encodes CDR1 MNHNS and CDR2 SASEGT. This CDR3 comprises 13 residues. Trimming took 3 bases from V and 0 from J, leaving 5 bases between them. The CDR3 nucleotides are TGTGCCAGCAGTGAGACAACTAACTATGGCTACACCTTC. Amino acid sequence: CASSETTNYGYTF.

CDR3 amino acids: CSAKGLRGFSNTEAFF. The CDR3 DNA reads as TGCAGTGCTAAGGGGCTCAGGGGCTTCTCGAACACTGAAGCTTTCTTT. The chain recombines TRBV20-1 with TRBJ1-1; a weak D match, TRBD1 (6 bases). Trimming took off 4 bases at V and 1 base at J, with 19 bases between the two ends. Looked up from germline, CDR1 is DFQATT and CDR2 is SNEGSKA (reference sequence). The CDR3 is made up of 16 amino acids.

Here the CDR3 DNA reads TGTGCCAGCAGCCCCCGGGTGGTTCCTTTGTCGGGAGATACGCAGTATTTT. It encodes CASSPRVVPLSGDTQYF. The chain employs TRBV6-1 and TRBJ2-3; D remains ambiguous. The CDR3 contains 17 residues. Germline CDR1 is MNHNS and CDR2 is SASEGT. V lost 6 bases and J lost 5, with 24 bases in between.

The J gene is TRBJ2-3, the V gene TRBV20-1, with unresolved D. CDR3 length: 15 amino acids. V was shortened by 3 bases and J by 3 bases, with 16 bases between the two germline ends. From germline, CDR1 is DFQATT and CDR2 SNEGSKA (reference sequence). CDR3 region: CSASSGFPFTDTQYF. The CDR3 bases are TGCAGTGCTAGTAGTGGATTCCCATTTACAGATACGCAGTATTTT.

This clonotype was counted a few times. The chain carries TRBV6-2 or TRBV6-3 and TRBJ2-7; D call uncertain. With 0 bases removed from V and 5 bases from J, the gap between germline ends came to 5 bases. The CDR3 totals 12 residues. CDR1 and CDR2 from the germline V gene are MNHEY and SVGEGT. CDR3 coding DNA: TGTGCCAGCAGTTACTCAGGGCACGAGCAGTACTTC. Its protein is CASSYSGHEQYF.

The chain recombines TRBV18 with TRBJ2-5; D unclear. This CDR3 is 14 amino acids long. V dropped 4 bases and J dropped 2 bases, with 11 bases sitting between them. CDR1 is KGHSH, CDR2 LQKENI, per germline. For the CDR3, the DNA is TGTGCCAGCTCACTCCCAAACATACAAGAGACCCAGTACTTC. Its translation: CASSLPNIQETQYF.

This clonotype was observed a handful of times. The chain links TRBV6-1 to TRBJ2-5; TRBD2 matches at 7 bases. CDR1 MNHNS and CDR2 SASEGT come from the germline V gene. The CDR3 is 15 amino acids. V shed 4 bases and J 6 bases; nucleotides not matched to a gene: 11. CDR3 residues: CASSGGGAGEQTQYF. CDR3 DNA sequence: TGTGCCAGCAGTGGGGGCGGCGCGGGAGAACAGACCCAGTACTTC.

This rearrangement joins TRBV27 to TRBJ2-7; D is ambiguous. V dropped 5 bases and J dropped 5 bases, with 13 bases sitting between them. Germline values: CDR1 MNHEY, CDR2 SMNVEV (reference sequence). CDR3 size: 13 residues. CDR3 sequence reads: CASSPPDSHEQYF. CDR3 in DNA: TGTGCCAGCAGTCCTCCGGATAGCCACGAGCAGTACTTC.

In this sample, this clonotype turned up a few times. V gene TRBV30 combines with J gene TRBJ1-5; D possibly corresponds to TRBD1 (5 bases). Germline loops: CDR1 GTSNPN, CDR2 SVGIG (reference sequence). The CDR3 is 13 residues long. The germline V and J ends were trimmed by 0 bases and 4 bases, with 7 bases remaining between them. CDR3 in amino acids: CAWSVKGNQPQHF. Here the CDR3 DNA reads TGTGCCTGGAGTGTCAAGGGGAATCAGCCCCAGCATTTT. The full variable domain, with the rest looked up from reference TRBV30 and TRBJ1-5, is SQTIHQWPATLVQPVGSPLSLECTVEGTSNPNLYWYRQAAGRGLQLLFYSVGIGQISSEVPQNLSASRPQDRQFILSSKKLLLSDSGFYLCAWSVKGNQPQHFGDGTRLSIL.

The chain combines TRBV10-3 with TRBJ2-5; no reliable D call. The CDR3 consists of 15 residues. The germline gives CDR1 ENHRY, CDR2 SYGVKD. V was clipped by 0 bases and J by 1 base, with 9 bases between them. The CDR3 loop reads CAISESTAFQETQYF. The CDR3 DNA reads as TGTGCCATCAGTGAGTCAACAGCCTTCCAAGAGACCCAGTACTTC.

This clonotype has only a few counts. The CDR3 DNA reads as TGTGCCAGCAGGACAGGGACCACTGAAGCTTTCTTT. Its protein product is CASRTGTTEAFF. The V gene is TRBV2, the J gene TRBJ1-1; 7 bases map to TRBD1. CDR3 length equals 12 residues. J gave up 4 bases and V 6 bases, and 2 bases lay outside the gene matches. Germline CDR1 reads SNHLY; CDR2 reads FYNNEI. The full variable domain, its missing parts supplied by reference TRBV2 and TRBJ1-1, is EPEVTQTPSHQVTQMGQEVILRCVPISNHLYFYWYRQILGQKVEFLVSFYNNEISEKSEIFDDQFSVERPDGSNFTLKIRSTKLEDSAMYFCASRTGTTEAFFGQGTRLTVV.

This clonotype appeared a few times. This rearrangement joins TRBV18 to TRBJ1-1; weak D call: TRBD1 (5 bases). The CDR3 has 15 residues. Germline-derived CDR1 and CDR2 are KGHSH and LQKENI. The V end lost 1 base, the J end lost 3 bases, and 12 bases lay between the germline ends. The CDR3 DNA reads TGTGCCAGCTCACCACGGGAGCAGGGAGACACTGAAGCTTTCTTT. Amino acids: CASSPREQGDTEAFF.

This chain joins TRBV6-2 or TRBV6-3 and TRBJ2-7; D is perhaps TRBD1 (5 bases). The CDR3 is 15 residues long. Trimming removed 2 bases from V and 2 bases from J, with 13 bases in between. The germline V gene encodes CDR1 MNHEY and CDR2 SVGEGT. CDR3 DNA sequence: TGTGCCAGCAGTTACACCCTCGGACATACCTACGAGCAGTACTTC. Translation: CASSYTLGHTYEQYF.

This clonotype was observed a handful of times. The chain carries TRBV7-9 and TRBJ2-7; TRBD1 matches 10 bases. Per the germline V gene, CDR1 is SEHNR and CDR2 is FQNEAQ (reference sequence). The CDR3 has 15 residues. The V gene end was trimmed by 0 bases and the J gene end by 2 bases; junction bases not matched to a gene: 1. The CDR3, as DNA: TGTGCCAGCAGCTTAGCGGGACAGGGGACCTACGAGCAGTACTTC. Translating it yields CASSLAGQGTYEQYF.

This clonotype has just a few counts. This sequence joins TRBV6-1 and TRBJ1-5; 8 bases are shared with TRBD1. V lost 8 bases, J lost 3 bases, and 3 bases stayed unmatched. Germline values: CDR1 MNHNS, CDR2 SASEGT. This CDR3 spans 13 amino acids. CDR3 in amino acids: CASQGQANQPQHF. The CDR3 nucleotides are TGTGCCAGCCAGGGACAGGCCAATCAGCCCCAGCATTTT.